This T cell receptor beta chain is drawn from a study of Ad26.COV2.S vaccination and SARS-CoV-2 variants. Across the study: Into the muscle, Ad26.COV2.S was dosed once or twice, 56 days apart. Study-wide results and caveats: While placebo recipients had lower spike-specific TCR breadth, vaccine recipients had more.

TCRdb keeps only in-frame clones here, not all; method: immunoSEQ multiplex PCR. The sample consists of about 380,000 clones, 80% to 90% of them appearing once. Details on this clone: What it binds is not known.

Sample treatment: around 19 received Ad26.COV2.S at low or high dose, single or two shots; about 5 received placebo; per-sample allocation not given. Vaccine and placebo recipients were sampled on day 63 after the first injection. This adult donor, from Boston, was 18-55 years old. SARS-CoV-2 spike from the Wuhan strain was encoded by the vaccine, an Ad26 vector. V was shortened by 6 bases and J by 7 bases, with 10 bases between the two germline ends. This CDR3 comprises 12 residues. Germline V gene sequence: CDR1 MNHEY, CDR2 SVGAGI. This TCR was recovered from a person aged 18-65 years who received the Ad26.COV2.S COVID-19 vaccine or a placebo. This chain connects TRBV6-5 to TRBJ1-5; a weak D match, TRBD1 (5 bases). The material was peripheral blood, obtained in a trial of Ad26.COV2.S vaccine versus placebo. The CDR3 protein is CASSRESQPQHF. In DNA form, the CDR3 reads TGTGCCAGCAGCAGGGAATCCCAGCCCCAGCATTTT.